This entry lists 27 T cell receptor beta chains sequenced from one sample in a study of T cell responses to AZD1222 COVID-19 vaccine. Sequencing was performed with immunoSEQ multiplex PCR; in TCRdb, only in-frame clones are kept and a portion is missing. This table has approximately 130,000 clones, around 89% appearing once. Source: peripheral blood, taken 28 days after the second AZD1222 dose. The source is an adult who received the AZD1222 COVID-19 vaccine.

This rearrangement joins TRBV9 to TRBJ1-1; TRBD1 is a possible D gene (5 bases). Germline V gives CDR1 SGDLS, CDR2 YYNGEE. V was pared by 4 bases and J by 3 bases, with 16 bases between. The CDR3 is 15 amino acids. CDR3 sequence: CASSSTGFLDTEAFF. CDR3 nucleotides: TGTGCCAGCAGCTCAACAGGCTTCCTTGACACTGAAGCTTTCTTT.

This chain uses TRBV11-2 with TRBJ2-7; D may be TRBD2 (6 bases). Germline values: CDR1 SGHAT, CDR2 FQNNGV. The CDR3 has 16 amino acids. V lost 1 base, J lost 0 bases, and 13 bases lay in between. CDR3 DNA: TGTGCCAGCAGCTTAGGGTCGGGAGTATACTCCTACGAGCAGTACTTC. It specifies CASSLGSGVYSYEQYF. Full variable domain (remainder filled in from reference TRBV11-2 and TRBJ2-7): EAGVAQSPRYKIIEKRQSVAFWCNPISGHATLYWYQQILGQGPKLLIQFQNNGVVDDSQLPKDRFSAERLKGVDSTLKIQPAKLEDSAVYLCASSLGSGVYSYEQYFGPGTRLTVT.

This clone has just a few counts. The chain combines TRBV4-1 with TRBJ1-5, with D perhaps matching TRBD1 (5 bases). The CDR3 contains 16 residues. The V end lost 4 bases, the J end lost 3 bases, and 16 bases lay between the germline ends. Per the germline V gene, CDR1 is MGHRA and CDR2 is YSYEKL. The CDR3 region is CASSREATGANQPQHF. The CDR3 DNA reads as TGCGCCAGCAGCCGAGAGGCTACAGGAGCCAATCAGCCCCAGCATTTT.

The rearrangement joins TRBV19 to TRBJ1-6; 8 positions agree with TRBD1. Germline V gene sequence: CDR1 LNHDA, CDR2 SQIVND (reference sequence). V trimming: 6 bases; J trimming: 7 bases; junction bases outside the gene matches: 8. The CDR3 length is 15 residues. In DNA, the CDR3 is TGTGCCAGTAGAGGGCAGGGGGCAGGGAATTCACCCCTCCACTTT. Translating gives CASRGQGAGNSPLHF.

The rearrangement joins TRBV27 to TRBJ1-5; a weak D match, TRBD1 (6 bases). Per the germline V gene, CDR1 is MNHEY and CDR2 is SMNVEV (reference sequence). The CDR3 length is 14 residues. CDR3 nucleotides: TGTGTTGTGGGTCCGGGAGACAGGAGCCAGCCCCAGCATTTT. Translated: CVVGPGDRSQPQHF.

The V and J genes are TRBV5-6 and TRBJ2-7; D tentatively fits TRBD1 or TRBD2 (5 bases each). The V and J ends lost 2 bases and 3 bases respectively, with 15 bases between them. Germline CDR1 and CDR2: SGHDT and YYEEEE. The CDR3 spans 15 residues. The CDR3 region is CASSFPGPPIYEQYF. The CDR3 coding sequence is TGTGCCAGCAGCTTCCCGGGACCTCCCATCTACGAGCAGTACTTC.

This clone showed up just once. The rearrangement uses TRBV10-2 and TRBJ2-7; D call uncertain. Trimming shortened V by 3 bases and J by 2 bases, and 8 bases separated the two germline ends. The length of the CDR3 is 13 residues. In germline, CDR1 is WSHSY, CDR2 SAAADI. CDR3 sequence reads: CASSDYKAYEQYF. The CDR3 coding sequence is TGCGCCAGCAGTGATTACAAAGCCTACGAGCAGTACTTC.

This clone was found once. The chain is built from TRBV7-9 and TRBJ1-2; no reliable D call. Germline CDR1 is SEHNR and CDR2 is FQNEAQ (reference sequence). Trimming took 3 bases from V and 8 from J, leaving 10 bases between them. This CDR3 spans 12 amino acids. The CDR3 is CASSFSLGGYTF. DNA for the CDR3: TGTGCCAGCAGCTTTTCTCTGGGGGGCTACACCTTC.

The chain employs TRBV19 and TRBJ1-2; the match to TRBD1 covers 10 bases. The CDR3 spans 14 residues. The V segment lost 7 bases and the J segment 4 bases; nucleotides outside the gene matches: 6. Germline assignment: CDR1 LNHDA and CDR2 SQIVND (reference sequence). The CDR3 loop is CASTPGQGSYGYTF. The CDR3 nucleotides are TGTGCCAGTACCCCGGGACAGGGGTCCTATGGCTACACCTTC.

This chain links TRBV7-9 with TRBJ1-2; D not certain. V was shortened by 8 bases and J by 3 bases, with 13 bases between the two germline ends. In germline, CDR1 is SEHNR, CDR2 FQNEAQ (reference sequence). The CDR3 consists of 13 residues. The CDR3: CASRPGGDYGYTF. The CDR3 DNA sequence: TGTGCCAGCCGACCCGGCGGAGACTATGGCTACACCTTC.

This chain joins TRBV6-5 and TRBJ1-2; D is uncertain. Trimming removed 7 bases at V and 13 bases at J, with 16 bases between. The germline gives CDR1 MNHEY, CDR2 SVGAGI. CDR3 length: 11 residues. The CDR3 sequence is CASTSGALPTF. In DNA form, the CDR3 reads TGTGCCAGCACCTCAGGAGCCCTCCCCACCTTC.

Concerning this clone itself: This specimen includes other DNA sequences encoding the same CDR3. The CDR3 sequence: CASSRDLNYGYTF. The CDR3 nucleotides are TGTGCCAGCAGTCGGGACTTAAACTATGGCTACACCTTC. This chain connects TRBV14 to TRBJ1-2, with D possibly being TRBD1 (5 bases). The CDR3 is 13 residues long. V was cut by 6 bases and J by 2 bases, with 10 bases left in between. The germline gives CDR1 SGHDN, CDR2 FVKESK.

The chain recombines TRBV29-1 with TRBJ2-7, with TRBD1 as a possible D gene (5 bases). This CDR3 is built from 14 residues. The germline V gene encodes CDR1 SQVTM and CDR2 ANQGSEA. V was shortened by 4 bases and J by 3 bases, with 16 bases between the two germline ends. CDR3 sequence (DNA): TGCAGCGTTGTCCCCCAGGGAAAGTTCTACGAGCAGTACTTC. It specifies CSVVPQGKFYEQYF.

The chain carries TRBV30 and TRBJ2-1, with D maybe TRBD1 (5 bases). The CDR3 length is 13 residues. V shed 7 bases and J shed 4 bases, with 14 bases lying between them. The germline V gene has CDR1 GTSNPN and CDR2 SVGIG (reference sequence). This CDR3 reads CASAEGVYNEQFF. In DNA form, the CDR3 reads TGTGCCTCGGCTGAAGGGGTTTACAATGAGCAGTTCTTC. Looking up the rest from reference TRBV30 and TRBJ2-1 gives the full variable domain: SQTIHQWPATLVQPVGSPLSLECTVEGTSNPNLYWYRQAAGRGLQLLFYSVGIGQISSEVPQNLSASRPQDRQFILSSKKLLLSDSGFYLCASAEGVYNEQFFGPGTRLTVL.

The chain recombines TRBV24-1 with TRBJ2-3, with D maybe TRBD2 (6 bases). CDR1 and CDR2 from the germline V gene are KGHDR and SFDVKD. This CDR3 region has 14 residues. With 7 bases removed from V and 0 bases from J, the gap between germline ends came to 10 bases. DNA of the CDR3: TGTGCCACCAGGTCAGGGACTAGCACAGATACGCAGTATTTT. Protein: CATRSGTSTDTQYF.

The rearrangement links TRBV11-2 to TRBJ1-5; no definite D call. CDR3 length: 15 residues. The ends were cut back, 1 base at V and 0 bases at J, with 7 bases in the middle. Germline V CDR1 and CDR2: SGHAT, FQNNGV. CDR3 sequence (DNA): TGTGCCAGCAGCTTAGGAGTGTATAGCAATCAGCCCCAGCATTTT. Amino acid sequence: CASSLGVYSNQPQHF.

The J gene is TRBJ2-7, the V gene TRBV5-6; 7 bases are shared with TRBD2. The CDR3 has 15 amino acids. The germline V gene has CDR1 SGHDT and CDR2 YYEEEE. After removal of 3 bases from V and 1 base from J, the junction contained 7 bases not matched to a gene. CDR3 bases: TGTGCCAGCAGCTCAGCTAGCGGTCTATCCTACGAGCAGTACTTC. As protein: CASSSASGLSYEQYF.

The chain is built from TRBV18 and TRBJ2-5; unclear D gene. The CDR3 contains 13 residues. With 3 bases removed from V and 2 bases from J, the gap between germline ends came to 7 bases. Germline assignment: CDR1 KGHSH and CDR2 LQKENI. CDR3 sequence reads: CASSPLSQETQYF. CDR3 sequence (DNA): TGTGCCAGCTCACCGCTATCTCAAGAGACCCAGTACTTC.

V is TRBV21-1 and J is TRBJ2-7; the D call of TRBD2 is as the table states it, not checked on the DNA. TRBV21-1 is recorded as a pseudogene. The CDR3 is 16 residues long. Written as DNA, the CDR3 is TGTGCCAGCTCCGGCCCGTCCAGCGGGAGTGTCTACGAGCAGTACTTC. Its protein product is CASSGPSSGSVYEQYF.

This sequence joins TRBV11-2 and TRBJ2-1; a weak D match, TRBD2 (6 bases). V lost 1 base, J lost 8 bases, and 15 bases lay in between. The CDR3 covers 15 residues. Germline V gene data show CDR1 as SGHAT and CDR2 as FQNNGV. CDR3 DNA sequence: TGTGCCAGCAGCTTAGGGGCGACTAGTCGAGATGAGCAGTTCTTC. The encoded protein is CASSLGATSRDEQFF. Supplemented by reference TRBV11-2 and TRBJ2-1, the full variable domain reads EAGVAQSPRYKIIEKRQSVAFWCNPISGHATLYWYQQILGQGPKLLIQFQNNGVVDDSQLPKDRFSAERLKGVDSTLKIQPAKLEDSAVYLCASSLGATSRDEQFFGPGTRLTVL.

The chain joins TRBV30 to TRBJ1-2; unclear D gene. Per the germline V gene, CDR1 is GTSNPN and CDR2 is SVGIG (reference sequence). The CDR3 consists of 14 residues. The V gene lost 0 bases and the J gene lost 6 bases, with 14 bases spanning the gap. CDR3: CAWSVLTGGHGYTF. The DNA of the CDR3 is TGTGCCTGGAGTGTACTTACGGGAGGGCATGGCTACACCTTC.

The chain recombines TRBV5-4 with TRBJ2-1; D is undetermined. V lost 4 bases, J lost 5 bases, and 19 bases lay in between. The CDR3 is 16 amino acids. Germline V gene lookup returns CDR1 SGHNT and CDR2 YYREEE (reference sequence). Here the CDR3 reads CASSPSGLPEHNEQFF. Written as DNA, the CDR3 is TGTGCCAGCAGCCCGTCTGGGCTGCCGGAACACAATGAGCAGTTCTTC.

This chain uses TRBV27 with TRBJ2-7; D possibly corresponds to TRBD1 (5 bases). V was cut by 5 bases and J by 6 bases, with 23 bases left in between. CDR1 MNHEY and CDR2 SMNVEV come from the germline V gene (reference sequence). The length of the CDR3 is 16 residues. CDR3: CASSPIGQGGRGEQYF. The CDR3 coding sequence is TGTGCCAGCAGTCCGATAGGGCAGGGCGGCCGTGGCGAGCAGTACTTC.

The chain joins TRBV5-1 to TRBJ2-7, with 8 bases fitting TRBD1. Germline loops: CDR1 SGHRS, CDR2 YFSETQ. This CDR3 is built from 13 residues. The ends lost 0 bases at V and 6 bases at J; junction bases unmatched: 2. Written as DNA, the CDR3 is TGCGCCAGCAGCTTGGGACAGGGGATCGAGCAGTACTTC. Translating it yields CASSLGQGIEQYF. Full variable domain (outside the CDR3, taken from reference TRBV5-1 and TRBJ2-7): KAGVTQTPRYLIKTRGQQVTLSCSPISGHRSVSWYQQTPGQGLQFLFEYFSETQRNKGNFPGRFSGRQFSNSRSEMNVSTLELGDSALYLCASSLGQGIEQYFGPGTRLTVT.

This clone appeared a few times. In nucleotides, the CDR3 is TGTGCCAGCAGGAGCTTGGTAGGGATGCCTAACTATGGCTACACCTTC. The encoded protein is CASRSLVGMPNYGYTF. This chain joins TRBV7-2 and TRBJ1-2, with D hard to call. The ends were cut back, 6 bases at V and 0 bases at J, with 17 bases in the middle. Germline V gene sequence: CDR1 SGHTA, CDR2 FQGNSA. The CDR3 spans 16 residues.

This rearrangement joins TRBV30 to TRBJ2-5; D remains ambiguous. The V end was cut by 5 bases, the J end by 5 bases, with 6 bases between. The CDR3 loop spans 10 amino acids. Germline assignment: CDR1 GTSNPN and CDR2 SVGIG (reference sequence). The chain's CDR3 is CAWGRETQYF. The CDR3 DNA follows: TGTGCCTGGGGACGGGAGACCCAGTACTTC.

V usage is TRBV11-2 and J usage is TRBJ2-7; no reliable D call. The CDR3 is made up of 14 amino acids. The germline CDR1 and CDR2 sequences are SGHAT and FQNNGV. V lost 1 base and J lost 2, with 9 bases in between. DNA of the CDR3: TGTGCCAGCAGCTTAGTTTCCGGAACCTACGAGCAGTACTTC. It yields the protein CASSLVSGTYEQYF. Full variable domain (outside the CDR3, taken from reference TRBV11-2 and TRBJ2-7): EAGVAQSPRYKIIEKRQSVAFWCNPISGHATLYWYQQILGQGPKLLIQFQNNGVVDDSQLPKDRFSAERLKGVDSTLKIQPAKLEDSAVYLCASSLVSGTYEQYFGPGTRLTVT.